This TCR beta chain was observed in a study of cytomegalovirus exposure and HLA in healthy donors. Notes on the study in general: The CMV antigen specificity of a few CMV-associated chains was confirmed through in vitro analysis.

Germline V gene data show CDR1 as MNHNY and CDR2 as SVGAGI (reference sequence). Unmatched junction bases numbered 2, after V lost 6 bases and J lost 3 bases. This CDR3 has 14 residues. Notes on this clone: No antigen is known for it.

Use of 60 Vbeta and 13 Jbeta primers characterized the PCR. TCRdb's copy holds only in-frame clones and misses some; the assay was immunoSEQ multiplex PCR. The table records 110,000 to 150,000 clones, roughly 84% of them present only once. Sequencing input: PBMCs. This rearrangement joins TRBV6-6 to TRBJ2-3; the match to TRBD2 covers 11 bases. This receptor was obtained from a boy aged 2-15 years in good health and CMV-seronegative. CDR3 in DNA: TGTGCCAGCAGCTTAGCGGGGGGGACAGATACGCAGTATTTT. Protein: CASSLAGGTDTQYF.